The text below deals with one T cell receptor beta chain. This clone was recorded only once. Its cognate antigen has yet to be identified. The sample holds no much larger clone one base away, and base qualities are not on file. To sequence the TCRbeta CDR3 region, genomic DNA was isolated from the sorted cells. TCRbeta CDR3 regions were sequenced using the immunoSEQ Assay. TCRdb holds this immuneACCESS table with in-frame rearrangements only. Some clones are missing; in checked studies, unresolved V genes explain under half, and the rest has no known cause. For this sample there are fewer than 60,000 clones; over 70% appear just once. Jointly, the top ten make up about 3.9% of the sample. This record comes from a study of OX40 agonist ivuxolimab in advanced cancers. With respect to the entire study: Ivuxolimab, which targeted the costimulatory receptor OX40 (CD134), was an agonistic, fully human IgG2 monoclonal antibody. A male proportion of 75% to 85% and a mean age of 60 years, ranging from 23 to 79, were recorded for the dose-escalation cohort. The paper describes the monotherapy dose-escalation part (N ≈ 50 patients) of the phase I trial of ivuxolimab. Three dose-escalation patients achieved partial responses, one with hepatocellular carcinoma and two with cutaneous melanoma. Intravenous ivuxolimab was administered to patients every 2 weeks at six dose levels: 0.01, 0.1, 0.3, 1.5, 3 and 10 mg/kg. Of the approximately 50 dose-escalation patients, hepatocellular carcinoma was present in about 20, melanoma in approximately 15, renal cell carcinoma in 9 and head and neck cancer in 9. The point of sequencing TCRbeta in the periphery was to test whether ivuxolimab changed TCR sequence diversity and drove clonal T-cell expansion. Patients were allowed to have had prior anti-PD-1, anti-PD-L1 or anti-CTLA-4 therapy, and 30% to 40% of the dose-escalation patients had previously received checkpoint inhibitors.

From a lookup of the germline V gene (reference sequence), CDR1 and CDR2 are PRHDT and FYEKMQ. Ends trimmed: V by 2 bases, J by 5 bases; bases unmatched to a gene: 13. The CDR3 spans 17 residues, from the cysteine through the phenylalanine. The retained sequence is limited to the CDR3, 51 bases, with the frame set at the first base. The trial excluded patients who had a history of autoimmune disease or who were on systemic immunosuppression. Peripheral blood for TCR sequencing was collected from all dose cohorts at baseline, on cycle 4 day 1, and on cycle 7 day 1. The samples were taken from a phase I, first-in-human, multicenter, open-label dose-escalation trial of ivuxolimab. Adults with locally advanced or metastatic head and neck squamous cell, hepatocellular, melanoma or renal cell carcinoma were enrolled in the trial. Before TCR sequencing, CD4+ and CD8+ T cells were separately sorted from peripheral blood.

The paper as a whole reports these results and caveats: At doses of 0.1 to 3.0 mg/kg, clonal expansion of both CD4+ and CD8+ T cells in blood was seen between baseline and week 6. Low levels of normalized T-cell clonal expansion were also seen in some patients who did not respond. After ivuxolimab, expanded clones were on average more numerous among CD8+ T cells than among CD4+ T cells. In the 0.1-3.0 mg/kg groups, partial responders were among the patients with the lowest normalized peripheral clonal expansion, particularly in CD8+ T cells. Antigen specificity was not determined for the clonally expanded peripheral T cells.

The receptor was derived from an adult with an advanced solid tumor such as melanoma, head and neck, liver or kidney cancer. The chain uses TRBV13 and TRBJ2-7, and 9 bases in between align with TRBD1. The sequences come from CD4+ or CD8+ T cells sorted from blood, collected in a trial of the OX40 agonist ivuxolimab. The CDR3 region reads CASSLTGPWDREDEQYF. The DNA is as follows: TGTGCCAGCAGCTTAACAGGACCGTGGGACAGGGAAGACGAGCAGTACTTC. This CDR3, with the reference TRBV13 and TRBJ2-7 proteins standing in past its ends, gives the full variable domain AAGVIQSPRHLIKEKRETATLKCYPIPRHDTVYWYQQGPGQDPQFLISFYEKMQSDKGSIPDRFSAQQFSDYHSELNMSSLELGDSALYFCASSLTGPWDREDEQYFGPGTRLTVT.